This T cell receptor (beta chain) is from a study of blood T cell repertoires in COVID-19. Study-wide background: T cells, B-cell-depleted T cells, or PBMCs provided the cDNA or gDNA that served as material.

Seattle researchers signed up patients amid active infection and tracked them longitudinally. In the authors' methods: Estimates of nucleated cell counts were drawn from the amplification of reference gene primers. Assay used: immunoSEQ multiplex PCR; TCRdb lists only in-frame clones, some missing. V and J calls plus clone size are reproduced from that table; the DNA served to infer D and trimming. This sample yields 250,000 to 400,000 clones, of which about 90% are seen a single time; 2.5% to 3% belongs to the top ten. J lost 8 bases, V lost 4 bases, and 3 bases had no gene match. The germline CDR1 and CDR2 sequences are SGHRS and YFSETQ. The CDR3 loop spans 13 amino acids.

This sequence originates from a woman younger than 45 with COVID-19, enrolled during active disease. This chain joins TRBV5-1 and TRBJ1-4; 9 nucleotides match TRBD1. Material for sequencing was peripheral blood. In nucleotides, the CDR3 is TGCGCCAGCAGCCTGGGGACAGGGGAAAAACTGTTTTTT. It translates to CASSLGTGEKLFF.